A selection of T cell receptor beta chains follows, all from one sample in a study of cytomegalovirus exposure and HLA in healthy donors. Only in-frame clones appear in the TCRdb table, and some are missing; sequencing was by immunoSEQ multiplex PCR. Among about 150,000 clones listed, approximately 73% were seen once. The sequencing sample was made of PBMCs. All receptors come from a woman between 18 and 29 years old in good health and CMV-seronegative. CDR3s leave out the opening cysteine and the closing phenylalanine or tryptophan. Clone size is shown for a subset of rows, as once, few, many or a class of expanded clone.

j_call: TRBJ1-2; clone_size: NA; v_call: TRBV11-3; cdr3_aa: ASSLVRNYGYT
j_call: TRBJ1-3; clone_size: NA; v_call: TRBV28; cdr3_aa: ASSFSTGGIGNTIY
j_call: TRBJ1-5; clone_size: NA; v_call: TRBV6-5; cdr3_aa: ASSDRAASNQPQH
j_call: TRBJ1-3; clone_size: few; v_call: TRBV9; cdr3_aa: ASSVGSLHSGNTIY
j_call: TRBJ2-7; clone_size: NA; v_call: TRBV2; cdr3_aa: ASRPEYEQY
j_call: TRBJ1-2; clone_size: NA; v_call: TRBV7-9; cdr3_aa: ASSGGGGRGHYGYT
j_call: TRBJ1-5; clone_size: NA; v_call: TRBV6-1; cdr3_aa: ATIQGGQPQH
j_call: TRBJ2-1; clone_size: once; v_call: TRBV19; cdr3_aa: ASSRIAGAYNEQF
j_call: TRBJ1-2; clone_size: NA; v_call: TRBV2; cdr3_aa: ASSVVTGYGYT
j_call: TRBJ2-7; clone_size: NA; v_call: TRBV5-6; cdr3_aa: ASSSLGDRGYEQY
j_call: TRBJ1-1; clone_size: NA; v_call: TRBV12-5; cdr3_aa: ASGLGDRADTEAF
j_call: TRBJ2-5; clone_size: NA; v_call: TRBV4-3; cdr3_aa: ASSQDFQGMGTQY
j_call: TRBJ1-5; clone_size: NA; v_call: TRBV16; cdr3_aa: ASSHELNQPQH
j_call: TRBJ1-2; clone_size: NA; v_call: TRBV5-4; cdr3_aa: ASSRGYYGYT
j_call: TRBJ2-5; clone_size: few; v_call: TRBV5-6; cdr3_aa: ASSLWTSAYQETQY
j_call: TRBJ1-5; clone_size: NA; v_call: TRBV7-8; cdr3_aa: ASSRDGWMGQPQH
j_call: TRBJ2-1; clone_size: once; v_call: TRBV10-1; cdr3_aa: ASSGLAKPGSSYNEQF
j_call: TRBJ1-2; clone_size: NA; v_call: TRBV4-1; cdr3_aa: ASSQDNEGLNYGYT
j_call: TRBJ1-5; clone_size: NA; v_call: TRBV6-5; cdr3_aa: ASSYSYDQPQH
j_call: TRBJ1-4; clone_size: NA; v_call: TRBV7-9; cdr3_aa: ASSFGQANEKLF
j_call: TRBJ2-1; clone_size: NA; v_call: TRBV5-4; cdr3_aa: ASSLTTREQF
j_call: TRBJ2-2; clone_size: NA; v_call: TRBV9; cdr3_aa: ASSVPPGGDWNTGELF
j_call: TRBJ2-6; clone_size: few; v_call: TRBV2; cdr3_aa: ASSSAGGSGANVLT
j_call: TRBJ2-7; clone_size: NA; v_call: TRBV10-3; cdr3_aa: AISGTSGGAYEQY
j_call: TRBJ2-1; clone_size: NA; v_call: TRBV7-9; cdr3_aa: ASSLGGSGRDNEQF
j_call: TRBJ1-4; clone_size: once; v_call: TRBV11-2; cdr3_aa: ASSLTGEREKLF
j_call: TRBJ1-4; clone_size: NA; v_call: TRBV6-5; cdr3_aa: ASSERQGREKLF
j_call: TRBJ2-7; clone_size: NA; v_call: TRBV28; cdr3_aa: ASSLDTDEQY